This is a list of T cell receptor beta chains from one sample in a study of vaccination and CD4 T cells after COVID-19. Their antigens are not known. Each CDR3 protein gets one entry after TCRdb re-called the PCR reads with MiXCR. In the table there are several thousand distinct CDR3 sequences, 60% to 65% of which are singletons. The sequenced sample consisted of CD4+ T cells from blood, cultured in vitro. All receptors come from a human donor who had recovered from COVID-19. The CDR3 runs from the conserved cysteine through the conserved F or W.

v_gene | CDR3aa
TRBV6-5 | CASSYAGTSMYEQFF
TRBV20-1 | CSAPFRTEPNTEAFF
TRBV2 | CASSEAYWRTPRADTQYF
TRBV11-2 | CASSFRGRNSPLHF
TRBV14 | CASSQSGALRQYF
TRBV2 | CASSPRVRESQYF
TRBV6-5 | CASSSTELVGELFF
TRBV28 | CASRAPGDTEAFF
TRBV5-1 | CASRGQGAYEQYF
TRBV7-2 | CASSQDLFSYNEQFF
TRBV7-2 | CASSQRQGPETQYF
TRBV25-1 | CASSELEDTEAFF
TRBV7-8 | CASSLARLALAGYNEQFF
TRBV20-1 | CSAELAGGRTDTQYF
TRBV27 | CASSLQRLAGGGTDTQYF
TRBV20-1 | CSARDRVSGNTIYF
TRBV27 | CASSLGLAYNEQFF
TRBV15 | CATSRDYSDTEAFF